These 3 T cell receptor beta chains share one sample of origin, sequenced in a study of T cells after yellow fever vaccination. TCRdb fed the 5' RACE reads into MiXCR, producing one record per CDR3 protein. Among 65,000 to 90,000 distinct CDR3 sequences listed, almost 8% were seen once. Sequencing used CD8+ T cells sorted from PBMCs, obtained on the day of the yellow fever booster vaccination. These receptors all stem from a young man who received the YFV17D yellow fever vaccine.

This clonotype was seen many times. The rearrangement uses TRBV27 and TRBJ2-5; 8 bases agree with TRBD2. Germline V lookup: CDR1 MNHEY, CDR2 SMNVEV (reference sequence). J was trimmed by 2 bases and V by 5 bases; bases with no gene match: 10. There are 16 residues in the CDR3. CDR3 residues: CASSPRVAGPQETQYF. Written as DNA, the CDR3 is TGTGCCAGCAGTCCAAGGGTAGCGGGGCCTCAAGAGACCCAGTACTTC.

The chain carries TRBV27 and TRBJ2-3, with 9 nucleotides matching TRBD1. Germline assignment: CDR1 MNHEY and CDR2 SMNVEV (reference sequence). This CDR3 is 13 amino acids long. The ends lost 4 bases at V and 9 bases at J; junction bases unmatched: 5. In DNA, the CDR3 is TGTGCCAGCAGTTCCGGGACAGGGATGACGCAGTATTTT. It specifies CASSSGTGMTQYF.

J is TRBJ2-1 and V is TRBV20-1; tentatively, D is TRBD2 (6 bases). V shed 3 bases and J shed 12 bases, with 21 bases lying between them. CDR3 length: 14 amino acids. Germline V CDR1 and CDR2: DFQATT, SNEGSKA (reference sequence). This CDR3 reads CSARRGQESGVQFF. CDR3 nucleotides: TGCAGTGCTAGGCGGGGCCAGGAGTCGGGGGTGCAGTTCTTC.